The subject of this entry is one T cell receptor beta chain. The CDR3 is 12 residues long. Trimming took off 7 bases at V and 11 bases at J, with 17 bases between the two ends. The germline gives CDR1 WSHSY, CDR2 SAAADI. Original handling: Reference gene primer amplification gave estimated nucleated cell counts. TCRdb's table, derived via immunoSEQ multiplex PCR, lists solely in-frame clones and lacks some. Clone size and V and J calls were adopted from that table, with D and trimming inferred from the DNA. The table records over 90,000 clones, around 90% of them present only once. This sample stems from a study of blood T cell repertoires in COVID-19. Study-level background: Samples came from the United States, Italy and Spain, spanning acute and convalescent COVID-19. The cDNA or gDNA used as material had been derived from T cells, B-cell-depleted T cells, or PBMCs.

The receptor was isolated from a woman aged 70-85 years with acute or convalescent COVID-19. This chain connects TRBV10-2 to TRBJ2-5; the D gene is possibly TRBD1 (5 bases). What was sequenced was peripheral blood. The CDR3: CASTEVRQGQYF. The CDR3 bases are TGCGCCAGCACAGAAGTTAGGCAGGGTCAGTACTTC.